Listed here are 8 T cell receptor beta chains from one sample, sequenced in a study of shared clonotypes between healthy human individuals. Using immunoSEQ multiplex PCR, the repertoire was profiled, and TCRdb retains in-frame clones only, with some absent. The data contain fewer than 1 million clones, around 96% of them seen just once; the ten biggest clones take up under 0.25%. Naive CD8 cells, CD45RO-negative and positively selected for CCR7, excluded terminally differentiated effector memory CD45RA+ cells. The sample was naive CD8+ T cells sorted from blood. Receptors were obtained from a man aged 25 to 45 in good health.

This clone was picked up one time. The V gene is TRBV7-9, the J gene TRBJ1-2; no clear D. This CDR3 region has 14 residues. The V end lost 6 bases, the J end lost 4 bases, and 15 bases lay between the germline ends. In germline, CDR1 is SEHNR, CDR2 FQNEAQ (reference sequence). The CDR3 loop is CASSPSTGFYGYTF. The CDR3 DNA is TGTGCCAGCAGTCCCTCAACGGGGTTCTATGGCTACACCTTC.

The chain uses TRBV30 and TRBJ1-2; D possibly corresponds to TRBD1 (6 bases). This CDR3 is built from 13 residues. Germline loops: CDR1 GTSNPN, CDR2 SVGIG (reference sequence). V gave up 2 bases and J gave up 6 bases, with 13 bases separating them. The CDR3 bases are TGTGCCTGGAGTTTCCAGGGGATCGATGGCTACACCTTC. It codes for CAWSFQGIDGYTF.

The chain employs TRBV6-5 and TRBJ2-1, with 11 bases fitting TRBD2. CDR1 is MNHEY, CDR2 SVGAGI, per germline. CDR3 length: 15 residues. Trimming removed 6 bases from V and 3 bases from J; junction bases left unmatched: 4. CDR3 sequence: CASREGLAVYNEQFF. For the CDR3, the DNA is TGTGCCAGCAGGGAGGGACTAGCGGTCTACAATGAGCAGTTCTTC.

This sequence joins TRBV7-9 and TRBJ1-1, with D unresolved. The V gene lost 4 bases and the J gene lost 0 bases, with 9 bases spanning the gap. Germline CDR1 reads SEHNR; CDR2 reads FQNEAQ (reference sequence). The CDR3 runs to 14 residues. CDR3 loop: CASSYDTLNTEAFF. CDR3 nucleotide sequence: TGTGCCAGCAGCTACGACACCCTGAACACTGAAGCTTTCTTT.

This rearrangement joins TRBV10-1 to TRBJ2-7; D perhaps matches TRBD2 (5 bases). The CDR3 consists of 15 residues. Germline V gene data show CDR1 as WNHNN and CDR2 as SYGVQD (reference sequence). V shed 6 bases and J shed 3 bases, with 18 bases lying between them. The CDR3 protein is CASRDVSEPNYEQYF. CDR3 DNA sequence: TGCGCCAGCAGGGACGTTAGCGAACCTAACTACGAGCAGTACTTC.

This clone is a singleton in its sample. J is TRBJ2-1 and V is TRBV14; either TRBD1 or TRBD2 may fit D (5 bases each). Germline V gene sequence: CDR1 SGHDN, CDR2 FVKESK. With 4 bases removed from V and 10 bases from J, the gap between germline ends came to 20 bases. The CDR3 is 15 amino acids. The CDR3 spells CASSLIAFLRDEQFF. DNA of the CDR3: TGTGCCAGCAGCCTGATAGCATTCCTCCGGGACGAGCAGTTCTTC.

This chain connects TRBV7-9 to TRBJ2-3; D possibly uses TRBD1 or TRBD2 (5 bases each). Germline lookup yields CDR1 SEHNR and CDR2 FQNEAQ (reference sequence). V was cut by 5 bases and J by 9 bases, with 21 bases left in between. The CDR3 contains 15 residues. The chain's CDR3 is CASSPVRGAPNTQYF. In nucleotides, the CDR3 is TGTGCCAGCAGCCCCGTGAGGGGAGCCCCCAACACGCAGTATTTT. Filled out from reference TRBV7-9 and TRBJ2-3, the complete variable domain reads DTGVSQNPRHKITKRGQNVTFRCDPISEHNRLYWYRQTLGQGPEFLTYFQNEAQLEKSRLLSDRFSAERPKGSFSTLEIQRTEQGDSAMYLCASSPVRGAPNTQYFGPGTRLTVL.

This sequence joins TRBV5-4 and TRBJ2-7, with D tentatively TRBD1 or TRBD2 (5 bases each). CDR3 size: 14 residues. The V gene's germline CDR1 is SGHNT and CDR2 YYREEE (reference sequence). The V end was cut by 2 bases, the J end by 2 bases, with 11 bases between. The CDR3 DNA sequence: TGTGCCAGCAGCTTTCCAGGGACCACCTACGAGCAGTACTTC. It codes for CASSFPGTTYEQYF.